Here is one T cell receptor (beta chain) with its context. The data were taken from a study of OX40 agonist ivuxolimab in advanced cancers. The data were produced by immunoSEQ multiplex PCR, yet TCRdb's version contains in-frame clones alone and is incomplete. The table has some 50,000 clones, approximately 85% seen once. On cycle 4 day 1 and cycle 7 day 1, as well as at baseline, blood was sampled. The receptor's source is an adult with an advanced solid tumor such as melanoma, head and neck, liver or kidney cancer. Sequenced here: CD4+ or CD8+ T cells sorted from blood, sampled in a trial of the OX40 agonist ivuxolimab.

The CDR3 bases are TGTGCCAGCACCCTATCCGGGACAGCGAACTATGGCTACACCTTC. This gives the protein CASTLSGTANYGYTF. This rearrangement joins TRBV9 to TRBJ1-2; the match to TRBD1 covers 7 bases. CDR1 and CDR2 (germline): SGDLS, YYNGEE. The trim removed 6 bases at V and 2 bases at J, leaving 10 bases unmatched. The CDR3 is 15 amino acids.